These 21 T cell receptor beta chains were sequenced from one sample in a study of blood T cell repertoires in COVID-19. Profiled with immunoSEQ multiplex PCR; TCRdb holds only in-frame clones, not every one. This sample has about 310,000 clones, with roughly nine tenths found just once. Sequencing was carried out using PBMCs or T cells enriched from blood (not recorded which). All receptors come from a man in his 60s who had recovered from COVID-19.

The chain employs TRBV15 and TRBJ2-3; tentative D call: TRBD2 (5 bases). CDR3 length equals 13 residues. Germline V gene lookup returns CDR1 LNHNV and CDR2 YYDKDF (reference sequence). The germline V and J ends were trimmed by 10 bases and 0 bases, with 11 bases remaining between them. CDR3 in amino acids: CAIARASTDTQYF. The CDR3, as DNA: TGTGCCATTGCGAGGGCTAGCACAGATACGCAGTATTTT.

This clone was seen once. The chain links TRBV5-1 to TRBJ2-7, with 10 bases identical to TRBD1. This CDR3 has 16 residues. The V gene end was trimmed by 0 bases and the J gene end by 0 bases; junction bases not matched to a gene: 3. Germline CDR1 SGHRS, CDR2 YFSETQ. CDR3 nucleotide sequence: TGCGCCAGCAGCTTGGGAGGGACAGGGGTCTCCTACGAGCAGTACTTC. As protein: CASSLGGTGVSYEQYF.

The J gene is TRBJ2-5, the V gene TRBV19; D may be TRBD2 (6 bases). The CDR3 is 16 amino acids. Germline V lookup: CDR1 LNHDA, CDR2 SQIVND (reference sequence). The V end was cut by 3 bases, the J end by 2 bases, with 16 bases between. The CDR3 DNA reads TGTGCCAGTAGTATCCGGCGGGGCGGTCGACAAGAGACCCAGTACTTC. Protein product: CASSIRRGGRQETQYF.

This clone is a singleton in its sample. The chain recombines TRBV5-1 with TRBJ2-2; 9 nucleotides agree with TRBD2. Germline-derived CDR1 and CDR2 are SGHRS and YFSETQ. Losses at the gene ends were 0 bases for V and 8 bases for J; bases not matched to a gene: 14. This CDR3 contains 18 residues. The CDR3: CASSLAASGTFLAGELFF. The CDR3, as DNA: TGCGCCAGCAGCTTGGCCGCTAGCGGGACCTTCTTGGCGGGGGAGCTGTTTTTT.

V gene TRBV11-2 combines with J gene TRBJ2-7; no firm D call. Trimming cost V 1 base and J 3 bases, with 4 bases left between them. The length of the CDR3 is 12 residues. Per germline, CDR1 SGHAT and CDR2 FQNNGV. The CDR3 sequence is CASSLAIYEQYF. In DNA form, the CDR3 reads TGTGCCAGCAGCTTAGCCATCTACGAGCAGTACTTC. Looking up the rest from reference TRBV11-2 and TRBJ2-7 gives the full variable domain: EAGVAQSPRYKIIEKRQSVAFWCNPISGHATLYWYQQILGQGPKLLIQFQNNGVVDDSQLPKDRFSAERLKGVDSTLKIQPAKLEDSAVYLCASSLAIYEQYFGPGTRLTVT.

The chain recombines TRBV6-5 with TRBJ2-7, with TRBD2 matching 7 bases. There are 14 residues in the CDR3. V lost 8 bases to trimming and J lost 3 bases; unmatched junction nucleotides: 10. Germline values: CDR1 MNHEY, CDR2 SVGAGI. In DNA form, the CDR3 reads TGTGCCAGCCCTCGAGCGGGAATTTACTACGAGCAGTACTTC. Translated: CASPRAGIYYEQYF.

The J gene is TRBJ1-4, the V gene TRBV4-1; TRBD1 matches 8 bases. CDR3 length equals 17 residues. Germline V CDR1 and CDR2: MGHRA, YSYEKL. Trimming at V came to 4 bases and at J to 2 bases, leaving 9 bases not matched to a gene. The CDR3 coding sequence is TGCGCCAGCAGCCGCACCAGGACAGGGAGTACTAATGAAAAACTGTTTTTT. Protein product: CASSRTRTGSTNEKLFF.

The chain combines TRBV9 with TRBJ1-6; 7 positions agree with TRBD1. The trim removed 4 bases at V and 8 bases at J, leaving 6 bases unmatched. Germline V CDR1 and CDR2: SGDLS, YYNGEE. This CDR3 comprises 14 residues. The CDR3 DNA follows: TGTGCCAGCAGCTACGGACAGGTGGATTCACCCCTCCACTTT. Translated: CASSYGQVDSPLHF.

The rearrangement links TRBV11-1 to TRBJ2-1; D is possibly TRBD2 (5 bases). V lost 5 bases and J 0 bases, leaving 11 bases between the germline ends. The CDR3 extends over 15 amino acids. CDR1 and CDR2 (germline): SGHAT, FQDESV (reference sequence). DNA for the CDR3: TGTGCCAGCAGCCCGGCGGGTAACTCCTACAATGAGCAGTTCTTC. Protein sequence: CASSPAGNSYNEQFF.

The count of this clone is one. The chain couples TRBV28 to TRBJ1-4, with a tentative D call TRBD1 (6 bases). The CDR3 loop spans 15 amino acids. V was trimmed by 3 bases and J by 8 bases, leaving 16 bases between them. Germline CDR1 and CDR2: MDHEN and SYDVKM. CDR3 DNA: TGTGCCAGCAGTTTGGGCGGGGGCGAAGGCGAAAAACTGTTTTTT. Protein: CASSLGGGEGEKLFF.

To note about this clone: This specimen includes other DNA sequences encoding the same CDR3. V usage is TRBV6-5 and J usage is TRBJ1-1; 8 bases agree with TRBD1. With V trimmed by 0 bases and J by 1 base, 1 base remained unmatched. This CDR3 spans 15 amino acids. CDR1 and CDR2 (germline): MNHEY, SVGAGI. The DNA of the CDR3 is TGTGCCAGCAGTTACTCTGACAGGGGGAACACTGAAGCTTTCTTT. It codes for CASSYSDRGNTEAFF.

The chain links TRBV7-2 to TRBJ1-5, with 7 bases that match TRBD1. V shed 2 bases and J 7 bases; nucleotides not matched to a gene: 2. This CDR3 comprises 13 residues. Looked up from germline, CDR1 is SGHTA and CDR2 is FQGNSA. The CDR3 coding sequence is TGTGCCAGCAGCTTAAACAGGGGCCAGCCCCAGCATTTT. Its protein product is CASSLNRGQPQHF.

This clone has more than one count but fewer than ten. V gene TRBV12-3 or TRBV12-4 combines with J gene TRBJ1-4, with D uncertain. The germline V and J ends were trimmed by 2 bases and 8 bases, with 3 bases remaining between them. The CDR3 extends over 11 amino acids. CDR3 in amino acids: CASSLSEKLFF. Written as DNA, the CDR3 is TGTGCCAGCAGTTTAAGCGAAAAACTGTTTTTT.

The rearrangement uses TRBV9 and TRBJ1-1, with 8 bases fitting TRBD1. The germline gives CDR1 SGDLS, CDR2 YYNGEE. V gave up 1 base and J gave up 6 bases; unmatched junction bases: 23. This CDR3 comprises 20 residues. The CDR3 nucleotides read TGTGCCAGCAGCGTATTTCCCCCCGGACAGGGTGGCTCGGACGGGTCTGAAGCTTTCTTT. Amino acids: CASSVFPPGQGGSDGSEAFF.

The chain recombines TRBV10-3 with TRBJ1-4; 10 bases map to TRBD1. V gave up 6 bases and J gave up 3 bases; unmatched junction bases: 10. The CDR3 totals 17 residues. Germline lookup yields CDR1 ENHRY and CDR2 SYGVKD. CDR3 loop: CAIRPGDRGLANEKLFF. The CDR3 DNA reads as TGTGCCATCAGACCCGGCGACAGGGGGCTGGCTAATGAAAAACTGTTTTTT.

The chain recombines TRBV6-5 with TRBJ2-2, with 7 positions matching TRBD1. The V and J ends lost 4 bases and 3 bases, in that order; junction bases with no gene match: 2. The CDR3 sequence is 14 residues long. Looked up from germline, CDR1 is MNHEY and CDR2 is SVGAGI. The chain's CDR3 is CASSFTGDTGELFF. In DNA form, the CDR3 reads TGTGCCAGCAGTTTTACAGGGGACACCGGGGAGCTGTTTTTT.

The chain carries TRBV28 and TRBJ2-7; 9 bases are shared with TRBD1. The CDR3 spans 14 residues. The germline V gene has CDR1 MDHEN and CDR2 SYDVKM. Losses at the gene ends were 3 bases for V and 7 bases for J; bases not matched to a gene: 7. The CDR3 DNA sequence: TGTGCCAGCAGTTTGGGGACAGGGCCCCAGGAGCAGTACTTC. Translating it yields CASSLGTGPQEQYF.

This chain joins TRBV2 and TRBJ2-1; 8 nucleotides agree with TRBD2. Germline V gene lookup returns CDR1 SNHLY and CDR2 FYNNEI. Losses at the gene ends were 6 bases for V and 0 bases for J; bases not matched to a gene: 7. The CDR3 covers 16 residues. The CDR3 DNA is TGTGCCAGCAGGCTGCTAGCGGGCGGCTCCTACAATGAGCAGTTCTTC. Translating gives CASRLLAGGSYNEQFF.

V usage is TRBV28 and J usage is TRBJ1-3; D might be TRBD1 (6 bases). This CDR3 comprises 13 residues. The V gene's germline CDR1 is MDHEN and CDR2 SYDVKM. V was clipped by 5 bases and J by 2 bases, with 7 bases between them. In DNA form, the CDR3 reads TGTGCCAGCAGTACAGGGACTGGAAACACCATATATTTT. The encoded protein is CASSTGTGNTIYF.

CDR3: CASSVPHGGGTSGRNTDTQYF. For the CDR3, the DNA is TGTGCCAGCAGCGTACCCCACGGGGGGGGGACTAGCGGGCGGAACACAGATACGCAGTATTTT. V is TRBV9 and J is TRBJ2-3, with 12 bases aligning to TRBD2. V lost 1 base, J lost 2 bases, and 17 bases stayed unmatched. Germline loops: CDR1 SGDLS, CDR2 YYNGEE. The CDR3 covers 21 residues.

The table lists this clone with a few counts. The gene calls are TRBV19 and TRBJ1-5; D unresolved. The CDR3 covers 16 residues. Germline V lookup: CDR1 LNHDA, CDR2 SQIVND (reference sequence). V gave up 3 bases and J gave up 1 base, with 13 bases separating them. The CDR3 DNA sequence: TGTGCCAGTAGTATGCGTGGAGGCTGGAGCAATCAGCCCCAGCATTTT. This translates into CASSMRGGWSNQPQHF.